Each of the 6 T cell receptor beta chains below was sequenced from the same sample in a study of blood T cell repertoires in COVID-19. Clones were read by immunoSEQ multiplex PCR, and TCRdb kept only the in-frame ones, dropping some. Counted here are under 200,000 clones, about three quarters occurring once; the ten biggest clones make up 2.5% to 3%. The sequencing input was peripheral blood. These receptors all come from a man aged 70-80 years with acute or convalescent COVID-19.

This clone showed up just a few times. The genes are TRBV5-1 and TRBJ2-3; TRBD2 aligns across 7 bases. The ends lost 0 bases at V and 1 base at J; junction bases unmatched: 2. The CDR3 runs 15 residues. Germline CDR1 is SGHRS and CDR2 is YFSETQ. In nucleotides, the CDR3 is TGCGCCAGCAGCTTGGCGGCGGGGGGCACAGATACGCAGTATTTT. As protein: CASSLAAGGTDTQYF.

Here the CDR3 reads CASGGRKMNTEAFF. Here the CDR3 DNA reads TGTGCCAGCGGGGGCAGGAAAATGAACACTGAAGCTTTCTTT. This chain connects TRBV6-5 to TRBJ1-1, with a weak D call TRBD1 (6 bases). The CDR3 has 14 residues. Trimming shortened V by 8 bases and J by 0 bases, and 13 bases separated the two germline ends. Germline CDR1 is MNHEY and CDR2 is SVGAGI.

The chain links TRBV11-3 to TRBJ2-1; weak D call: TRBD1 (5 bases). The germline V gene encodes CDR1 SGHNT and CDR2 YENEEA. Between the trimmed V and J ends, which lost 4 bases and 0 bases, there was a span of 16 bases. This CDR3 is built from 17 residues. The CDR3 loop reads CASSSTDYLSSYNEQFF. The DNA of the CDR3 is TGTGCCAGCAGCTCGACAGATTACCTAAGCTCCTACAATGAGCAGTTCTTC.

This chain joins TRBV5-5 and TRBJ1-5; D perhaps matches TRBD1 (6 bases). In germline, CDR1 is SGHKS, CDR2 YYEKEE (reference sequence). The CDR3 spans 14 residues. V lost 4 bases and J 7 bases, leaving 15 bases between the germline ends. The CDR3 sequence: CASSTRTAGQPQHF. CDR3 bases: TGTGCCAGCAGCACCCGGACAGCTGGGCAGCCCCAGCATTTT.

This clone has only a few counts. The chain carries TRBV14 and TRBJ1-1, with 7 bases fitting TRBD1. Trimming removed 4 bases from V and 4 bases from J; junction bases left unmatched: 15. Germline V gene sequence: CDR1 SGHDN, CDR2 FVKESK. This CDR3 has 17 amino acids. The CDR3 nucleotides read TGTGCCAGCAGCCCTACAGGGGTTGGGCACGTAGGCACTGAAGCTTTCTTT. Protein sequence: CASSPTGVGHVGTEAFF.

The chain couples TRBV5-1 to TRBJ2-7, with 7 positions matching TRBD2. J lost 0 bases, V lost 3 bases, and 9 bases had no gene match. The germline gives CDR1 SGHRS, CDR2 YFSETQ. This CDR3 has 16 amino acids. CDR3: CASSSRTRNSSYEQYF. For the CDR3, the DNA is TGCGCCAGCAGCTCTAGGACTAGGAACAGCTCCTACGAGCAGTACTTC.